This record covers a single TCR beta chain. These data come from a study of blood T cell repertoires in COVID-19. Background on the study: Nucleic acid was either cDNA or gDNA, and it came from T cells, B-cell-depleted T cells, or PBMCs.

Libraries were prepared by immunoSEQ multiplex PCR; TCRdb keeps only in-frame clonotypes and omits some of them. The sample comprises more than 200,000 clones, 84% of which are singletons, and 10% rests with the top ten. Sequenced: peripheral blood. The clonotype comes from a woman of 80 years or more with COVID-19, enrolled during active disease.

The CDR3 region has the DNA TGTGCCAGCTCACCACCGGGACAGGGGCTAAATCAGCCCCAGCATTTT. As protein: CASSPPGQGLNQPQHF. The chain employs TRBV18 and TRBJ1-5; 10 positions agree with TRBD1. J lost 4 bases, V lost 0 bases, and 3 bases had no gene match. Germline-derived CDR1 and CDR2 are KGHSH and LQKENI. The CDR3 length is 16 residues.